The 23 T cell receptor beta chains reported below all come from one sample, sequenced in a study of OX40 agonist ivuxolimab in advanced cancers. This table comes from immunoSEQ multiplex PCR, and its TCRdb copy is limited to in-frame clones, with some not included. The sample yields 55,000 to 75,000 clones, approximately 80% seen once. The sample was CD4+ or CD8+ T cells sorted from blood, taken in a trial of the OX40 agonist ivuxolimab. The source of these receptors is an adult with an advanced solid tumor such as melanoma, head and neck, liver or kidney cancer.

J is TRBJ2-2 and V is TRBV9; 8 nucleotides align to TRBD1. This CDR3 has 16 residues. Trimming at V came to 3 bases and at J to 6 bases, leaving 10 bases not matched to a gene. Germline V gives CDR1 SGDLS, CDR2 YYNGEE. The DNA for the CDR3 is TGTGCCAGCAGCGCCCCTGCTGACAGGGGCGCCGGGGAGCTGTTTTTT. Translating gives CASSAPADRGAGELFF.

This clone was counted a few times. The CDR3, as DNA: TGTGCCAGCAGCCTCGACAGGGGTGGTTCACCCCTCCACTTT. Translated, it gives CASSLDRGGSPLHF. The rearrangement links TRBV6-1 to TRBJ1-6, with 8 bases aligning to TRBD1. The ends lost 6 bases at V and 9 bases at J; junction bases unmatched: 7. CDR3 length equals 14 residues. From germline, CDR1 is MNHNS and CDR2 SASEGT.

This chain links TRBV10-3 with TRBJ1-1; TRBD1 might be the D (5 bases). Trimming pared 0 bases from V and 0 bases from J, leaving 11 bases between. Germline CDR1 ENHRY, CDR2 SYGVKD. This CDR3 spans 16 amino acids. The CDR3 coding sequence is TGTGCCATCAGTGAGTCAGGGGCAGGGATGAACACTGAAGCTTTCTTT. It translates to CAISESGAGMNTEAFF.

The chain joins TRBV6-5 to TRBJ2-4; 9 nucleotides line up with TRBD1. The ends lost 6 bases at V and 7 bases at J; junction bases unmatched: 7. The germline V gene encodes CDR1 MNHEY and CDR2 SVGAGI. This CDR3 has 14 amino acids. CDR3 bases: TGTGCCAGCAGCCTCGGGACAGGGTCGAACATTCAGTACTTC. It is translated as CASSLGTGSNIQYF.

The gene calls are TRBV7-8 and TRBJ2-7; TRBD1 agrees at 7 bases. Trimming at V came to 5 bases and at J to 5 bases, leaving 9 bases not matched to a gene. The CDR3 totals 14 residues. The germline V gene has CDR1 SGHVS and CDR2 FQNEAQ. The CDR3 DNA reads TGTGCCAGCAGCCAGTGGACAGGCAGGAACGAGCAGTACTTC. Translating gives CASSQWTGRNEQYF.

This clone was found a few times. V and J are TRBV5-6 and TRBJ2-5, with TRBD2 matching over 9 bases. Unmatched junction bases numbered 9, after V lost 4 bases and J lost 5 bases. Germline CDR1 is SGHDT and CDR2 is YYEEEE. The CDR3 sequence is 15 residues long. The CDR3 spells CASSRGGRAPETQYF. CDR3 DNA: TGTGCCAGCAGCCGAGGCGGGAGGGCCCCCGAGACCCAGTACTTC.

The chain has TRBV5-6 and TRBJ1-4, with 7 nucleotides matching TRBD1. V shed 4 bases, J shed 0 bases, and the junction held 6 bases outside the gene matches. Germline V gene data show CDR1 as SGHDT and CDR2 as YYEEEE. CDR3 length: 16 residues. This CDR3 reads CASSPDRETTNEKLFF. The CDR3 bases are TGTGCCAGCAGCCCCGACAGGGAAACAACTAATGAAAAACTGTTTTTT.

This clone was detected once. The chain has TRBV5-1 and TRBJ2-3, with 10 bases aligning to TRBD2. Germline V gene data show CDR1 as SGHRS and CDR2 as YFSETQ. The trim removed 0 bases at V and 4 bases at J, leaving 5 bases unmatched. The CDR3 covers 16 residues. CDR3 DNA sequence: TGCGCCAGCAGCTTGGGAGGGACTAGCGAGGCAGATACGCAGTATTTT. The encoded protein is CASSLGGTSEADTQYF.

The CDR3 reads CASSLNPGASPLHF. The DNA of the CDR3 is TGTGCCAGCAGTTTAAATCCAGGGGCTTCACCCCTCCACTTT. The chain recombines TRBV27 with TRBJ1-6; a weak D match, TRBD1 (6 bases). Germline CDR1 MNHEY, CDR2 SMNVEV (reference sequence). Trimming pared 2 bases from V and 9 bases from J, leaving 11 bases between. The CDR3 totals 14 residues.

V usage is TRBV6-6 and J usage is TRBJ1-6; TRBD1 is a possible D gene (6 bases). The CDR3 runs 16 residues. Germline V gene lookup returns CDR1 MNHNY and CDR2 SVGAGI (reference sequence). Trimming took off 3 bases at V and 2 bases at J, with 11 bases between the two ends. The CDR3 DNA reads as TGTGCCAGCAGTTATATGGGGGCGGCCTATAATTCACCCCTCCACTTT. This encodes CASSYMGAAYNSPLHF.

This clone was seen a handful of times. V gene TRBV7-3 combines with J gene TRBJ2-3, with TRBD2 matching 8 bases. The germline V gene encodes CDR1 SGHTA and CDR2 FQGTGA. The CDR3 has 16 amino acids. V lost 5 bases and J lost 7; bases outside the gene matches: 14. The CDR3 region is CASSPSLAGNTNTQYF. Here the CDR3 DNA reads TGTGCCAGCAGCCCCTCCTTAGCGGGGAACACGAATACGCAGTATTTT.

The J gene is TRBJ2-1, the V gene TRBV2, with 13 bases matching TRBD2. CDR1 is SNHLY and CDR2 is FYNNEI in the germline V gene. The junction had 12 bases not matched to a gene; V was cut back by 6 bases and J by 4 bases. The CDR3 contains 18 residues. This chain's CDR3 is CASRESGGTSGVYNEQFF. The CDR3 nucleotides read TGTGCCAGCAGAGAATCCGGGGGGACTAGCGGGGTTTACAATGAGCAGTTCTTC.

The rearrangement uses TRBV20-1 and TRBJ1-4; D not certain. There are 11 residues in the CDR3. Germline values: CDR1 DFQATT, CDR2 SNEGSKA (reference sequence). The DNA for the CDR3 is TGCGCGCGGGCAACTAATGAAAAACTGTTTTTT. This encodes CARATNEKLFF.

This chain links TRBV7-6 with TRBJ2-2; 11 bases match TRBD2. Losses at the gene ends were 2 bases for V and 6 bases for J; bases not matched to a gene: 2. This CDR3 has 15 amino acids. Germline CDR1 SGHVS, CDR2 FNYEAQ. CDR3 protein: CASSLLTSGAGELFF. DNA of the CDR3: TGTGCCAGCAGCTTACTGACTAGCGGGGCCGGGGAGCTGTTTTTT.

V usage is TRBV7-2 and J usage is TRBJ1-1, with a weak D call TRBD1 (5 bases). V was shortened by 5 bases and J by 3 bases, with 10 bases between the two germline ends. This CDR3 spans 13 amino acids. Germline V lookup: CDR1 SGHTA, CDR2 FQGNSA. CDR3 sequence: CASSNLGDTEAFF. CDR3 DNA sequence: TGTGCCAGCAGCAACCTAGGGGACACTGAAGCTTTCTTT.

This chain connects TRBV9 to TRBJ2-1; TRBD2 matches 8 bases. V lost 3 bases to trimming and J lost 4 bases; unmatched junction nucleotides: 6. The CDR3 spans 15 residues. The V gene's germline CDR1 is SGDLS and CDR2 YYNGEE. The CDR3 region has the DNA TGTGCCAGCAGCGCACAGCGGGGGCCTTACAATGAGCAGTTCTTC. It is translated as CASSAQRGPYNEQFF.

This clone turned up a few times. This chain connects TRBV4-3 to TRBJ2-2; D uncertain. Germline V gives CDR1 LGHNA, CDR2 YSLEER. The CDR3 loop spans 15 amino acids. V shed 1 base and J shed 5 bases, with 11 bases lying between them. This chain's CDR3 is CASSQGVGGTGELFF. The CDR3, as DNA: TGCGCCAGCAGCCAAGGTGTTGGTGGAACCGGGGAGCTGTTTTTT.

The chain has TRBV27 and TRBJ2-5; the D is unclear. The V gene lost 3 bases and the J gene lost 0 bases, with 11 bases spanning the gap. Germline V gene data show CDR1 as MNHEY and CDR2 as SMNVEV (reference sequence). The CDR3 runs 15 residues. The CDR3 DNA reads TGTGCCAGCAGTTTTCGCCCGACGGACCAAGAGACCCAGTACTTC. This sequence encodes CASSFRPTDQETQYF.

The DNA for the CDR3 is TGTGCCAGCAGCACTCCTAGCGGGGGGGCCCGGAGCTCCTACAATGAGCAGTTCTTC. Its translation is CASSTPSGGARSSYNEQFF. V gene TRBV7-2 combines with J gene TRBJ2-1; 12 bases agree with TRBD2. Trimming removed 5 bases from V and 0 bases from J; junction bases left unmatched: 11. This CDR3 has 19 amino acids. The V gene's germline CDR1 is SGHTA and CDR2 FQGNSA.

The V call is TRBV4-2, the J call TRBJ2-5; 10 bases fit TRBD2. This CDR3 contains 18 residues. Per the germline V gene, CDR1 is LGHNA and CDR2 is YNFKEQ. V was clipped by 1 base and J by 2 bases; unmatched bases: 10. CDR3 nucleotide sequence: TGTGCCAGCAGCCAAGCGGGAAAGCGGGGGGGTGCTCAAGAGACCCAGTACTTC. Its protein product is CASSQAGKRGGAQETQYF.

The chain has TRBV5-1 and TRBJ2-1; tentative D call: TRBD1 (5 bases). The CDR3 contains 17 residues. CDR1 is SGHRS and CDR2 is YFSETQ in the germline V gene. V was shortened by 0 bases and J by 2 bases, with 15 bases between the two germline ends. CDR3 sequence (DNA): TGCGCCAGCAGCTTGGCCAGGGCCGTGAACCCCTACAATGAGCAGTTCTTC. Encoded protein: CASSLARAVNPYNEQFF.

The table lists this clone with a count of one. The chain uses TRBV29-1 and TRBJ2-5; 8 nucleotides align to TRBD2. Losses at the gene ends were 6 bases for V and 7 bases for J; bases not matched to a gene: 10. This CDR3 spans 13 amino acids. Germline V gene sequence: CDR1 SQVTM, CDR2 ANQGSEA. Here the CDR3 reads CSVERERVGTQYF. The CDR3 DNA is TGCAGCGTAGAGCGGGAGAGAGTCGGGACCCAGTACTTC.

This clone came up a few times. V usage is TRBV30 and J usage is TRBJ1-5, with D uncertain. Germline CDR1 GTSNPN, CDR2 SVGIG (reference sequence). CDR3 length equals 17 residues. Deletions cut 3 bases from V and 2 bases from J, with 20 bases between. CDR3 in DNA: TGTGCCTGGAGCCAAGACAAGGGCAGGAGCGGCAATCAGCCCCAGCATTTT. Amino acids: CAWSQDKGRSGNQPQHF.